What follows are 10 T cell receptor beta chains derived from one specimen sequenced in a study of CD8+ T cells in alopecia areata. Described treatment: oral pan-JAK inhibitor, 5-10 mg twice daily. In each case, RNA was isolated and then reverse transcribed into cDNA as the sequencing template. Libraries were prepared by immunoSEQ multiplex PCR; TCRdb keeps only in-frame clonotypes and omits some of them. The sample has roughly 120,000 clones; less than 60% are singletons. Here the sequenced sample was CD4+ T cells sorted from blood, taken at week 24, from a patient treated with tofacitinib. The receptor source for this set is a human donor with alopecia areata.

In this sample, this clone turned up a few times. The rearrangement joins TRBV5-1 to TRBJ2-2; D not certain. Germline V gives CDR1 SGHRS, CDR2 YFSETQ. The CDR3 consists of 15 residues. With 0 bases removed from V and 7 bases from J, the gap between germline ends came to 13 bases. Here the CDR3 DNA reads TGCGCCAGCAGCTTGGGACCCATACGGAGCGGGGAGCTGTTTTTT. This encodes CASSLGPIRSGELFF.

This clone is a singleton in its sample. This rearrangement joins TRBV5-6 to TRBJ1-2; D call uncertain. This CDR3 spans 11 amino acids. V lost 4 bases, J lost 8 bases, and 9 bases lay in between. Germline lookup yields CDR1 SGHDT and CDR2 YYEEEE. The CDR3 nucleotides read TGTGCCAGCAGCGTAGCTACGGGCTACACCTTC. Its protein is CASSVATGYTF. The whole variable domain, remainder taken from reference TRBV5-6 and TRBJ1-2, is DAGVTQSPTHLIKTRGQQVTLRCSPKSGHDTVSWYQQALGQGPQFIFQYYEEEERQRGNFPDRFSGHQFPNYSSELNVNALLLGDSALYLCASSVATGYTFGSGTRLTVV.

CDR3: CASSARVTAYEQYF. The CDR3 coding sequence is TGTGCCAGCAGTGCCAGGGTAACAGCCTACGAGCAGTACTTC. This chain links TRBV6-5 with TRBJ2-7, with a possible D match to TRBD1 (5 bases). With 5 bases removed from V and 2 bases from J, the gap between germline ends came to 13 bases. This CDR3 comprises 14 residues. In germline, CDR1 is MNHEY, CDR2 SVGAGI.

This chain uses TRBV30 with TRBJ2-1; D is possibly TRBD1 or TRBD2 (5 bases each). Germline V CDR1 and CDR2: GTSNPN, SVGIG (reference sequence). CDR3 size: 17 residues. V was clipped by 2 bases and J by 0 bases, with 17 bases between them. CDR3 sequence: CAWSMRGGSSSYNEQFF. Written as DNA, the CDR3 is TGTGCCTGGAGTATGCGTGGGGGTTCGAGCTCCTACAATGAGCAGTTCTTC.

This sequence joins TRBV7-2 and TRBJ1-5, with a weak D call TRBD1 (5 bases). V shed 5 bases and J shed 6 bases, with 14 bases lying between them. The CDR3 has 14 amino acids. Germline CDR1 and CDR2: SGHTA and FQGNSA. CDR3 amino acids: CASSPRGSGQPQHF. The CDR3 DNA reads as TGTGCCAGCAGCCCACGGGGCAGTGGTCAGCCCCAGCATTTT.

V and J are TRBV2 and TRBJ2-7; D gene unclear. This CDR3 has 17 residues. The germline V gene encodes CDR1 SNHLY and CDR2 FYNNEI. The V end lost 6 bases, the J end lost 1 base, and 22 bases lay between the germline ends. CDR3 in DNA: TGTGCCAGCAGACCCCTCGGATCCGGGCCCCTATCCTACGAGCAGTACTTC. It codes for CASRPLGSGPLSYEQYF.

The rearrangement joins TRBV4-3 to TRBJ2-1; tentatively, D is TRBD1 or TRBD2 (5 bases each). The CDR3 runs to 15 residues. V lost 4 bases to trimming and J lost 0 bases, with 10 bases between them. Germline V CDR1 and CDR2: LGHNA, YSLEER. DNA of the CDR3: TGCGCCAGCAGCCCAGAGGGGAGCTCCTACAATGAGCAGTTCTTC. This sequence encodes CASSPEGSSYNEQFF.

There are a few counts of this clone. V is TRBV28 and J is TRBJ1-4; D is unresolved. Trimming removed 4 bases from V and 4 bases from J, with 10 bases in between. The CDR3 consists of 14 residues. CDR1 is MDHEN, CDR2 SYDVKM, per germline. CDR3 loop: CASSSVSINEKLFF. As DNA, the CDR3 is TGTGCCAGCAGTTCGGTCTCTATTAATGAAAAACTGTTTTTT.

This clone was seen a handful of times. The rearrangement joins TRBV7-2 to TRBJ2-2, with D possibly matching TRBD2 (5 bases). This CDR3 has 16 amino acids. With 0 bases removed from V and 0 bases from J, the gap between germline ends came to 8 bases. The V gene's germline CDR1 is SGHTA and CDR2 FQGNSA. CDR3 nucleotide sequence: TGTGCCAGCAGCTTAGCTGGGAGTCCGAACACCGGGGAGCTGTTTTTT. Translating gives CASSLAGSPNTGELFF.

The chain couples TRBV5-1 to TRBJ1-2; D is possibly TRBD1 (6 bases). Germline V gene data show CDR1 as SGHRS and CDR2 as YFSETQ. The CDR3 is 13 residues long. Trimming removed 6 bases at V and 8 bases at J, with 17 bases between. CDR3 region: CASTLLQGGGYTF. CDR3 nucleotide sequence: TGCGCCAGCACGTTATTACAGGGAGGCGGCTACACCTTC.